These T cell receptor beta chains were read from a single sample in a study of cytomegalovirus exposure and HLA in healthy donors. Sequenced by immunoSEQ multiplex PCR; TCRdb stores in-frame clones only, minus some. The table includes roughly 26,000 clones, under 70% detected once. Sequencing was done on a sample of PBMCs. Every receptor here comes from a woman aged 50 to 60 in good health and CMV-seronegative. Each CDR3 is given with its conserved first and last residue. D genes are given only for firm matches. Clone size is given for some rows only: seen once, a few or many times, or a class if the clone is expanded.

D,V,length,J,size,CDR3,DNA
TRBD1,TRBV12-5,13,TRBJ2-7,few,CASGTGGSYEQYF,TGTGCTAGTGGTACAGGGGGATCCTACGAGCAGTACTTC
TRBD1,TRBV4-1,15,TRBJ1-6,-,CASSQADRDNSPLHF,TGCGCCAGCAGCCAAGCGGACAGGGATAATTCACCCCTCCACTTT
TRBD1,TRBV13,15,TRBJ2-3,-,CASSPQGAIRDTQYF,TGTGCCAGCAGTCCCCAGGGGGCTATCAGGGATACGCAGTATTTT
-,TRBV6-1,15,TRBJ1-5,-,CASSEAYGSNQPQHF,TGTGCCAGCAGTGAAGCGTACGGGAGCAATCAGCCCCAGCATTTT
-,TRBV10-3,11,TRBJ1-3,-,CAIRQENTIYF,TGTGCCATCAGGCAGGAAAACACCATATATTTT
TRBD1,TRBV29-1,13,TRBJ1-4,-,CSVGGTGDEKLFF,TGCAGCGTTGGGGGGACAGGGGATGAAAAACTGTTTTTT
-,TRBV7-2,16,TRBJ1-1,once,CASSPRKGLGNTEAFF,TGTGCCAGCAGCCCGCGGAAGGGGCTAGGGAACACTGAAGCTTTCTTT
-,TRBV6-1,15,TRBJ1-2,-,CASSAGMGAGYGYTF,TGTGCCAGCAGTGCTGGGATGGGGGCGGGCTATGGCTACACCTTC
-,TRBV2,18,TRBJ2-1,few,CASSEALGLGQSYNEQFF,TGTGCCAGCAGTGAAGCGCTTGGTCTCGGACAGAGTTACAATGAGCAGTTCTTC
TRBD2,TRBV6-5,12,TRBJ2-7,-,CASSSGGGEQYF,TGTGCCAGCAGTTCGGGAGGGGGCGAGCAGTACTTC
-,TRBV5-1,14,TRBJ1-1,-,CASSLVAQNTEAFF,TGCGCCAGCAGCTTGGTGGCACAGAACACTGAAGCTTTCTTT
-,TRBV5-1,14,TRBJ2-7,once,CASSLTPGLYEQYF,TGCGCCAGCAGCTTGACCCCCGGACTGTACGAGCAGTACTTC
TRBD1,TRBV7-9,14,TRBJ1-1,-,CASSLEGAGAEAFF,TGTGCCAGCAGCTTAGAGGGGGCGGGTGCTGAAGCTTTCTTT
-,TRBV7-7,13,TRBJ2-7,-,CASSLGTENEQYF,TGTGCCAGCAGCTTAGGGACAGAGAATGAGCAGTACTTC
TRBD1,TRBV5-6,16,TRBJ1-2,-,CASSFPQGAHQDGYTF,TGTGCCAGCAGCTTTCCACAGGGGGCGCATCAGGATGGCTACACCTTC
-,TRBV6-1,14,TRBJ1-3,once,CASNPGSWGNTIYF,TGTGCCAGCAACCCGGGATCGTGGGGAAACACCATATATTTT
-,TRBV2,11,TRBJ1-1,-,CASTRGTEAFF,TGTGCCAGCACCCGAGGGACTGAAGCTTTCTTT
-,TRBV5-6,11,TRBJ2-7,-,CASSLTSEQYF,TGTGCCAGCAGCTTGACAAGCGAGCAGTACTTC
-,TRBV7-3,14,TRBJ1-1,-,CASSLSPGGTEAFF,TGTGCCAGCAGCTTATCCCCGGGGGGCACTGAAGCTTTCTTT
-,TRBV6-5,14,TRBJ1-5,-,CASRLTVSNQPQHF,TGTGCCAGCAGGCTTACAGTTAGCAATCAGCCCCAGCATTTT
TRBD1,TRBV4-2,15,TRBJ1-5,few,CASSHQTGGEQPQHF,TGTGCCAGCAGCCACCAGACAGGGGGCGAGCAGCCCCAGCATTTT
-,TRBV11-2,14,TRBJ2-2,-,CASTLGVSTGELFF,TGTGCCAGCACCCTAGGGGTTTCAACCGGGGAGCTGTTTTTT
TRBD1,TRBV29-1,10,TRBJ1-1,-,CSVAAGGAFF,TGCAGCGTTGCAGCAGGGGGGGCTTTCTTT
-,TRBV7-9,17,TRBJ2-6,medium-sized,CASSSTSRAPGANVLTF,TGTGCCAGCAGCTCAACTTCCAGGGCACCTGGGGCCAACGTCCTGACTTTC
-,TRBV7-3,15,TRBJ2-5,-,CASSLRGLPMETQYF,TGTGCCAGCAGCTTACGTGGACTACCTATGGAGACCCAGTACTTC
-,TRBV20-1,11,TRBJ2-3,-,CSAPTPDTQYF,TGCAGTGCTCCAACTCCGGATACGCAGTATTTT
-,TRBV10-3,14,TRBJ2-1,few,CAISEGQGLSEQFF,TGTGCCATCAGTGAGGGGCAGGGGTTGAGTGAGCAGTTCTTC
-,TRBV15,15,TRBJ1-1,-,CATSRAQGMNTEAFF,TGTGCCACCAGCAGAGCCCAGGGGATGAACACTGAAGCTTTCTTT
-,TRBV29-1,16,TRBJ2-2,few,CSVLPTGTRNTGELFF,TGCAGCGTCCTGCCAACCGGGACAAGGAACACCGGGGAGCTGTTTTTT
-,TRBV6-5,15,TRBJ2-1,-,CASSKLGDGAPEQFF,TGTGCCAGCAGTAAACTCGGAGATGGGGCCCCTGAGCAGTTCTTC
TRBD1,TRBV7-9,14,TRBJ1-5,-,CASSLTGGIGPQHF,TGTGCCAGCAGCTTAACAGGGGGTATTGGGCCCCAGCATTTT
-,TRBV6-5,13,TRBJ1-2,-,CASRIQRNYGYTF,TGTGCCAGCAGAATCCAGAGGAACTATGGCTACACCTTC
TRBD1,TRBV29-1,14,TRBJ1-1,-,CSVALVAGTGRAFF,TGCAGCGTTGCCCTCGTGGCCGGGACAGGGAGGGCTTTCTTT
TRBD1,TRBV6-4,13,TRBJ1-1,-,CASSKEQGTEAFF,TGTGCCAGCAGTAAAGAACAGGGGACTGAAGCTTTCTTT
TRBD2,TRBV19,15,TRBJ2-7,-,CASSNQREGTYEQYF,TGTGCCAGTAGTAACCAGCGGGAGGGAACCTACGAGCAGTACTTC
-,TRBV5-6,15,TRBJ1-1,-,CASSFYDRTNTEAFF,TGTGCCAGCAGCTTTTACGACAGGACTAACACTGAAGCTTTCTTT
-,TRBV29-1,14,TRBJ2-5,-,CSVYPREEQETQYF,TGCAGCGTTTATCCTAGGGAGGAACAGGAGACCCAGTACTTC
TRBD2,TRBV7-6,16,TRBJ2-7,once,CASSLGPPGLGHEQYF,TGTGCCAGCAGCCTAGGCCCCCCGGGACTAGGACACGAGCAGTACTTC
-,TRBV28,13,TRBJ1-1,few,CASSGPEAVKAFF,TGTGCCAGCAGTGGTCCCGAGGCAGTTAAAGCTTTCTTT
-,TRBV9,12,TRBJ1-1,-,CASSVSGSEAFF,TGTGCCAGCAGCGTATCAGGGTCTGAAGCTTTCTTT
-,TRBV25-1,12,TRBJ2-7,-,CASSTEGYEQYF,TGTGCCAGCAGTACCGAGGGCTACGAGCAGTACTTC
-,TRBV6-1,12,TRBJ1-5,-,CASHRTNQPQHF,TGTGCCAGCCACCGCACAAATCAGCCCCAGCATTTT
-,TRBV6-4,13,TRBJ1-1,-,CASAREASSEAFF,TGTGCCAGCGCCCGGGAGGCGAGCTCTGAAGCTTTCTTT
-,TRBV7-8,13,TRBJ1-2,few,CASSLGQSYGYTF,TGTGCCAGCAGCTTAGGACAGAGCTATGGCTACACCTTC
-,TRBV5-1,14,TRBJ1-2,-,CASSSDRTSYGYTF,TGCGCCAGCAGCTCGGACAGAACTTCCTATGGCTACACCTTC
TRBD2,TRBV29-1,14,TRBJ2-7,once,CSVPIAGSSDEQYF,TGCAGCGTCCCGATAGCGGGAAGCAGCGACGAGCAGTACTTC
TRBD2,TRBV29-1,15,TRBJ2-3,-,CSVEDGLAGGPTQYF,TGCAGCGTTGAAGATGGGCTAGCGGGAGGGCCTACGCAGTATTTT
-,TRBV4-1,17,TRBJ1-6,-,CASSQDFGGRGNSPLHF,TGCGCCAGCAGCCAAGATTTTGGTGGCAGGGGTAATTCACCCCTCCACTTT
TRBD1,TRBV28,13,TRBJ1-2,-,CAPKWQGARGYTF,TGTGCCCCCAAGTGGCAGGGGGCGAGAGGCTACACCTTC
-,TRBV10-3,14,TRBJ2-7,few,CATRGGQGLYEQYF,TGTGCCACCCGGGGGGGACAGGGCTTGTACGAGCAGTACTTC
-,TRBV27,10,TRBJ2-7,-,CAGPPYEQYF,TGTGCCGGGCCCCCCTACGAGCAGTACTTC
-,TRBV28,19,TRBJ1-5,-,CASSSPAGSMIPSNQPQHF,TGTGCCAGCAGTTCACCCGCGGGGTCGATGATCCCTAGCAATCAGCCCCAGCATTTT
TRBD2,TRBV7-8,16,TRBJ2-7,-,CASSLGWERGRNEQYF,TGTGCCAGCAGCTTAGGTTGGGAGCGGGGGAGGAACGAGCAGTACTTC